This T cell receptor beta chain was captured in a study of post-analysis software for immune sequencing data (dated by TCRdb to between 2014 and 2017). In terms of the full investigation: Relapsing-remitting, secondary progressive and progressive-relapsing multiple sclerosis were recorded as disease courses, and subtype annotation was lacking for some patients. The patient repertoires were compared against approximately eleven previously published healthy control repertoires obtained from donors aged about 6 to 27 years. A subset of samples was prepared in parallel using single-end sample barcoding, then pooled and co-amplified after Illumina adapter ligation. General study outcomes and caveats: The multiple sclerosis patient group was slightly younger than the control group. Normalized Chao1 diversity was significantly lower in multiple sclerosis patients than controls, suggesting substantial peripheral T-cell clonal expansion. Patients showed significantly higher frequencies than controls for five TRBV segments, among them TRBV5-6, TRBV5-1 and TRBV20-1. Strong co-clustering of samples prepared in the same batch was shown by direct clustering with F measure, prompting a batch-effect correction.

Library generation was performed with PCR. The sequencer listed for this sample is Illumina HiSeq 2500. Unique molecular identifiers were incorporated into TCR beta cDNA libraries to reduce PCR and sequencing biases. Approximately 500,000 cDNA molecules were obtained for every 1 to 10 million input T cells, so each molecule roughly corresponded to one T cell. The patient libraries were prepared and sequenced with the same protocol used for the earlier healthy control dataset. Within a given batch, samples were prepared together, multiplexed and sequenced on the same HiSeq lane. For the original study's pipeline: Raw barcoded reads were processed with MIGEC, discarding single-read molecular identifier groups before consensus assembly and CDR3 extraction. VDJtools was used for post-analysis of the clonotype tables, and diversity was normalized by down-sampling every dataset to the size of the smallest sample. To correct batch-related cross-sample contamination, repertoire overlap clustering matched CDR3 amino acid sequences but not nucleotide sequences. The public sequencing data were trimmed at Q25 with fastp and processed into clonotypes with MiXCR by TCRdb, which kept only in-frame beta chains. Entries that share a CDR3 protein sequence are merged under the most common genes and DNA. For this entry, the V and J calls and clone size follow TCRdb and not the study's own pipeline. The sample includes hundreds of thousands of distinct CDR3 sequences, with approximately 60% observed a single time. The leading ten clones occupy approximately 11% of the sample.

To demonstrate the VDJtools post-analysis software, the study profiled TCR beta repertoires from the peripheral blood of approximately twelve young patients with multiple sclerosis. The patients with multiple sclerosis were children and adolescents between about 6 and 15 years of age. V sheds 5 bases and J sheds 8 bases, leaving 7 bases between their ends. CDR1 and CDR2 are drawn from the germline V gene: SGHTA, FQGNSA. The CDR3 runs 11 residues from the cysteine to the phenylalanine. Left in the record is the CDR3 DNA by itself, 33 bases read in frame from the first base. In the case of this clonotype: Its antigen is not yet known. No per-base quality is available; no much larger clone lies one base away.

The chain is assembled from TRBV7-2 and TRBJ2-4, with the identity of the D gene unclear. This TCR was sampled from a girl aged 2-10 years with multiple sclerosis. The sample was blood. The sequenced DNA is TGTGCCAGCAGCCCGCAGGACATTCAGTACTTC. Its protein product is CASSPQDIQYF.